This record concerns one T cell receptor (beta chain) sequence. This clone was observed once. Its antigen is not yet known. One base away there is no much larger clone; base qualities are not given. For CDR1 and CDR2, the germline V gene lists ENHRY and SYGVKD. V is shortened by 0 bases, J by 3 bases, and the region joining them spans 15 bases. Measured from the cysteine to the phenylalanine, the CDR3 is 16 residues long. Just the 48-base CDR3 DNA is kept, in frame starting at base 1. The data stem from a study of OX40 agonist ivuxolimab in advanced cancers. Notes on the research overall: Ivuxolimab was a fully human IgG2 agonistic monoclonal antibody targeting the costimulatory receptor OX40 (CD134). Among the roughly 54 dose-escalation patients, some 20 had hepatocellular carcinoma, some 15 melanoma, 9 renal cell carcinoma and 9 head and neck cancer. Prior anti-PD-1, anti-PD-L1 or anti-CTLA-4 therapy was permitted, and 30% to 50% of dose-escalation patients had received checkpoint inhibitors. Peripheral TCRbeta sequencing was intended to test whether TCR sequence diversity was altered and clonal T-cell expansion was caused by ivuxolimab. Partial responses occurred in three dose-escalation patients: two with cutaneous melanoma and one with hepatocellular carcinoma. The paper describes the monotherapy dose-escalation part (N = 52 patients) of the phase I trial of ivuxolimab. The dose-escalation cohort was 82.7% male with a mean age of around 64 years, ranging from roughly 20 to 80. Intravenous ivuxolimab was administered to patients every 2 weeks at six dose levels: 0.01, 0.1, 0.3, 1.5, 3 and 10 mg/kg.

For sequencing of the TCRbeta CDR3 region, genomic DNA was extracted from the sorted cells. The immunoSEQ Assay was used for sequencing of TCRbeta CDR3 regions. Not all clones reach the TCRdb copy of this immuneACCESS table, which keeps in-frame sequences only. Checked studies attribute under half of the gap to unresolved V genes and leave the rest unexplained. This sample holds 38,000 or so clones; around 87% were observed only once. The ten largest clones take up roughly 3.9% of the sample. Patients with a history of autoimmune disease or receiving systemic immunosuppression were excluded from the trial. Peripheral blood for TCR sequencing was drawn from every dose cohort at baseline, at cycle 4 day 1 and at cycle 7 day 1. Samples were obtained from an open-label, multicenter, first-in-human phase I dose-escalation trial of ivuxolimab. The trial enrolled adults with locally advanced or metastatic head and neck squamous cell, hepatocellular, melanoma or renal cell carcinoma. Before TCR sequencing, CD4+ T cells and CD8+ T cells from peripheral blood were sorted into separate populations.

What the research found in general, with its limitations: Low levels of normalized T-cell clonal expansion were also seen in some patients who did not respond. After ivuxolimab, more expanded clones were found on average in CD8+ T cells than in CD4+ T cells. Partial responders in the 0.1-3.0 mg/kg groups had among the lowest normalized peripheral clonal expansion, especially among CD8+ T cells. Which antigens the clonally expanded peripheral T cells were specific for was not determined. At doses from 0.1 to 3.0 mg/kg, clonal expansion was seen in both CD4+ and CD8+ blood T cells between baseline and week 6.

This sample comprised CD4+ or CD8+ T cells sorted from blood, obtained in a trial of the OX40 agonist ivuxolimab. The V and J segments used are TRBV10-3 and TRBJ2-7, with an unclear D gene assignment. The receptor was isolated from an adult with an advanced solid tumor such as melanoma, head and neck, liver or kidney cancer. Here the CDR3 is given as CAISESSAHRYYEQYF. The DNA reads TGTGCCATCAGTGAGTCGTCAGCGCATCGCTACTACGAGCAGTACTTC.